This TCR beta chain was retrieved from a study of beta chain features in type 1 diabetes (dated by TCRdb to 2016 to 2019). Context from the whole study: Mean age, gender distribution, total cell number and subset yield did not differ between patients and healthy donors. In the study, TCRB repertoires of sorted circulating CD4+ T cell subsets from recently diagnosed type 1 diabetes patients were compared with those of matched healthy donors. Regulatory and stem cell-like memory subsets were isolated from only 8 patients and about 8 healthy donors, whereas naive and central memory subsets came from all 30 or so donors. A total of 90 million to 130 million sorted cells were examined across all samples, and a strong correlation was observed between cell number per subset and RNA yield.

The research as a whole found: Fewer insertions and more nucleotide deletions at VDJ recombination sites were observed in patients with type 1 diabetes, implying thymic rearrangement abnormalities. Because cDNA was sequenced instead of genomic DNA, activated cells with high expression could be over-represented, although the groups did not differ in activation or CD3 levels. Type 1 diabetes patients showed a moderate but significant shortening of TCRB CDR3 length in all four CD4+ subsets. PCR might favor shorter templates, but patient and control samples were amplified and corrected together, so any skew would affect both groups equally. Only small numbers of individuals were included in the HLA sub-analyses, which left unresolved whether HLA type had any influence on TCRB rearrangement. The naive, central memory and regulatory TCRB repertoires appeared to resemble one another more closely among patients than among healthy donors.

All of the isolated RNA was reverse transcribed with the High Capacity cDNA Reverse Transcription Kit, so expressed TCRB transcripts were sequenced. Deep immunoSEQ sequencing was applied to naive, central memory and regulatory T cell samples, giving an average of about 3.4 million total reads per sample. After sorted cells were lysed in RLT buffer, RNA was extracted with DNase-treated RNeasy Micro or Mini kits, with the choice depending on cell number. To prevent cross-contamination, every cell subset was processed on its own, while patient and healthy donor samples were processed together. The immunoSEQ multiplex PCR was used to amplify TCRB sequences from cDNA, yielding 87-bp fragments that span the CDR3 region. The amplicons were sequenced using the Illumina HiSeq platform. The study's own analysis went as follows. Synthetic template baselines were used to correct PCR bias computationally, reads within Hamming distance 2 were collapsed together, and singletons that could not be merged were discarded. Reads were aligned to IMGT to assign V, D and J genes, CDR3 length, and insertions or deletions at six rearrangement sites. Within each subset, clonotype counts were normalized to sorted cell number, and only after that were true diversity and Gini coefficients computed with the tcR R package. The overlap coefficient, calculated on TCRB nucleotide sequences, was used to measure repertoire sharing. Out-of-frame TCRB sequences from naive cells were analyzed to stand in for the pre-selection repertoire. Held by TCRdb, this immuneACCESS table contains in-frame sequences only and omits some clones. Under half of the omission traces to an unresolved V gene where checked; the cause of the rest is unknown. V, J and clone size were drawn from that table, and D and trimming were deduced from the DNA. This sample has under 300,000 clones in its table, and approximately 13% of those were observed once. Of the sample, roughly 0.019% is held by the ten largest clones.

About this clone: The clone's antigen remains unknown. The sample holds no much larger clone one base away, and base qualities are not on file.

From each donor, a single peripheral blood sample of about 120 mL on average was drawn into heparinised tubes. Naive, central memory, regulatory and stem cell-like memory CD4+ T cells were sorted on a BD FACSAria II using a panel including CD45RO, CCR7, CD25, CD127, CD95 and CD27. A purity above 95% was achieved for all sorted populations. PBMCs were separated immediately by Lymphoprep density gradient centrifugation and were stained directly, without being cultured. Samples were stained and sorted in pairs, with one healthy donor and one patient per experiment, so that batch effects were minimized. Material: naive CD4+ T cells from blood. According to the study, the label for this sample's cell subset or site signals: true naive CD4+ T cells. The clonotype comes from a young man with type 1 diabetes.

The CDR3 sequence is CASSLRGEPQHF. The nucleotide sequence reads TGTGCCAGCAGCTTGCGGGGGGAGCCCCAGCATTTT. Recombination joined TRBV5-6 with TRBJ1-5; the D region possibly corresponds to TRBD1 (5 bases align). The trim is 1 base for V and 8 bases for J, with a gap of 7 bases between the germline ends. Taken from the germline V gene, the CDR1 and CDR2 loops are SGHDT and YYEEEE. The CDR3 starts with the cysteine, ends with the phenylalanine, and has 12 residues. The DNA shown is the 36-base CDR3, in frame from base 1. Supplemented by the reference TRBV5-6 and TRBJ1-5 proteins around the CDR3, the complete variable domain is DAGVTQSPTHLIKTRGQQVTLRCSPKSGHDTVSWYQQALGQGPQFIFQYYEEEERQRGNFPDRFSGHQFPNYSSELNVNALLLGDSALYLCASSLRGEPQHFGDGTRLSIL.